The following is a TCR beta chain sequence with its context. This CDR3 comprises 15 residues. Trimming left V 2 bases short and J 0 bases short, with 8 bases between. Per the germline V gene, CDR1 is WSHSY and CDR2 is SAAADI. This sample was included in a study of blood T cell repertoires in COVID-19. Per the original data handling: Cell counts per sample came from amplifying reference gene primers. TCRdb keeps only in-frame clones here, not all; method: immunoSEQ multiplex PCR. V and J calls plus clone size are reproduced from that table; the DNA served to infer D and trimming. The table has 96,000 or so clones, roughly 90% seen once.

The V gene is TRBV10-2, the J gene TRBJ1-3; D remains unclear. Source material: peripheral blood. This clonotype originated in a human donor with COVID-19, enrolled during active disease. The donor label of this sample is uncertain. CDR3 loop: CASSESELSGNTIYF. The CDR3 coding sequence is TGCGCCAGCAGTGAGAGTGAGCTCTCTGGAAACACCATATATTTT.